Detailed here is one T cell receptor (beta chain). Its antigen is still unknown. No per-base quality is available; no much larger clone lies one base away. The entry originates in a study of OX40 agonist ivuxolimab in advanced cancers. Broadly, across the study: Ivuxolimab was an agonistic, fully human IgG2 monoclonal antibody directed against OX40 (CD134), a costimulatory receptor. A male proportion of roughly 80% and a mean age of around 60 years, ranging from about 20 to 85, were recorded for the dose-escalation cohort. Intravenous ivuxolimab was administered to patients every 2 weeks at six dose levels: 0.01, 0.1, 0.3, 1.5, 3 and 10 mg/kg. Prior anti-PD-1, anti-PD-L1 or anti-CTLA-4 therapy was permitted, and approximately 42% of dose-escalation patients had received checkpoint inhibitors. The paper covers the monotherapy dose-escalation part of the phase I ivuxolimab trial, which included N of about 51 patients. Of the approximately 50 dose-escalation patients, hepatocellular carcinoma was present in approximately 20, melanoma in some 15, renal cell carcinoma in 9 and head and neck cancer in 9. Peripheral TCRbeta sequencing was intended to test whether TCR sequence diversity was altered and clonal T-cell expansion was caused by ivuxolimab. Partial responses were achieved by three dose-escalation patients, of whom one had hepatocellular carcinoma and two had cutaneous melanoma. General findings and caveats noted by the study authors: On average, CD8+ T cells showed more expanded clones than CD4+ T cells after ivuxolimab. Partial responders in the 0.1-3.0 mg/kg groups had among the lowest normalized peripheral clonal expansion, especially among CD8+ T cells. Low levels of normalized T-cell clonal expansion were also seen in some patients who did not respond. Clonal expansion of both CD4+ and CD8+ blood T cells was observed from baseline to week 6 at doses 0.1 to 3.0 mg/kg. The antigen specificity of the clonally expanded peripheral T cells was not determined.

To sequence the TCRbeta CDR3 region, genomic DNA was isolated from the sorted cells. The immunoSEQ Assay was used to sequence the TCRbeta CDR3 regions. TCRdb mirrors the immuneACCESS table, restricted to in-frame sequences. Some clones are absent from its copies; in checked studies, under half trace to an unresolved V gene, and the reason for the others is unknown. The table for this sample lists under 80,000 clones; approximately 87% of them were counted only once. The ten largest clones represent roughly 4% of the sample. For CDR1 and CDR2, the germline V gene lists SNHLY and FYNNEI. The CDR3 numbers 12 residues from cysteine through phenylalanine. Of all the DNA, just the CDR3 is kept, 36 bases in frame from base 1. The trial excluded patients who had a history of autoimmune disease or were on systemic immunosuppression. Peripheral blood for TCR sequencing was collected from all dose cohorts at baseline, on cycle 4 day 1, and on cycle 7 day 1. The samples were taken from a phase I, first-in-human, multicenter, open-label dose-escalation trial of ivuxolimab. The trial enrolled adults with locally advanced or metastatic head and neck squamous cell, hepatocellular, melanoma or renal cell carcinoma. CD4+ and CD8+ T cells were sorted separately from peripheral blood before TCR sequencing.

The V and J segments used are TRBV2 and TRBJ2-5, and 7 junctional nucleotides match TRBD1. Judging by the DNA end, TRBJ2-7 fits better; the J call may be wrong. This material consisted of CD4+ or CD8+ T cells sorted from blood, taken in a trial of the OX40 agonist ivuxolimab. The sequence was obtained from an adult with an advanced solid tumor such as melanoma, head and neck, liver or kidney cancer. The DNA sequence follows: TGTGCCACCCGACAGGGCTCCTACGAGCAGTACTTC. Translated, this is CATRQGSYEQYF.